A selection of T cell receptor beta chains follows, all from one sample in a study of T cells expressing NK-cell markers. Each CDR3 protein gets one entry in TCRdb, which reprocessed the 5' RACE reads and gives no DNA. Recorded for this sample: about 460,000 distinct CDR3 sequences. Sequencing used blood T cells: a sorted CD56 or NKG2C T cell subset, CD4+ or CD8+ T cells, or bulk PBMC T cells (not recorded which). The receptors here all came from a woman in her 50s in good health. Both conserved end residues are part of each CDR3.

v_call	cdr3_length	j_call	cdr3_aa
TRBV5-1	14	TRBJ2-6	CASSLGDTPRVLTF
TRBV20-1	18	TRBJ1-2	CSARDGRGPTQTMFGYTF
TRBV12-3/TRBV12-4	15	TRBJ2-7	CASILGGGASYEQYF
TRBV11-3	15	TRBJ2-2	CASSFKGGLTGELFF
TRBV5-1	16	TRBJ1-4	CASSGSGTGGGEKLFF
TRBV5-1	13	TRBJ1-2	CASSPREGPGYTF
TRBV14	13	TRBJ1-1	CASSQPPQFEAFF
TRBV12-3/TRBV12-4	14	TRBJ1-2	CASSLSQGTYGYTF
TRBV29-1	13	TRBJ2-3	CSVAAGGLGTQYF
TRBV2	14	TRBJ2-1	CASSEIGNRNEQFF
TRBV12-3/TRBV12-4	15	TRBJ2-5	CASSLDGGSVETQYF
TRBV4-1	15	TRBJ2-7	CASSHPGQGFYEQYF
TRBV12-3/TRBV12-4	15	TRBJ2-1	CASSLIGGLNNEQFF
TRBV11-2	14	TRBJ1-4	CASSLGGLGEKLFF
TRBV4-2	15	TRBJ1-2	CASSSDPGQGISYTF
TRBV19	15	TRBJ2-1	CASNPGRSSYNEQFF
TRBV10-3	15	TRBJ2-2	CAISDWSGNTGELFF
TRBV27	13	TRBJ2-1	CASSLLGGNEQFF
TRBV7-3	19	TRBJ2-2	CASSLLGPSGGSSTGELFF
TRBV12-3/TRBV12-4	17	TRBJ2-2	CASSFPRLAGVTGELFF
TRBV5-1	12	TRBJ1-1	CASSLDGGQAFF
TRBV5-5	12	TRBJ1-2	CASSSPTIGYTF
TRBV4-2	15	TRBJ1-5	CASSQVRDRNQPQHF
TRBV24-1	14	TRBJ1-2	CATSDPGTEYGYTF
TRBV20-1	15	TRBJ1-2	CSARDTVKSAGGYTF